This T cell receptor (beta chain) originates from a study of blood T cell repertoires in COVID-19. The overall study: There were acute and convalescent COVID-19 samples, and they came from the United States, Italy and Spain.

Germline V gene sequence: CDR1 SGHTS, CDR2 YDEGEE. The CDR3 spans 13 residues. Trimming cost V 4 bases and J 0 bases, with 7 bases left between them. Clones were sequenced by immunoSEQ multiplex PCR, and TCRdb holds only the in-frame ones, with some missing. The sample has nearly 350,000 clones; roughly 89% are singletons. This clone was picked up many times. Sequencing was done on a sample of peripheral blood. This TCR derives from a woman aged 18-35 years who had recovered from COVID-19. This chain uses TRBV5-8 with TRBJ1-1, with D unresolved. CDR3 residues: CASSKRLNTEAFF. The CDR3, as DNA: TGTGCCAGCAGCAAGAGATTGAACACTGAAGCTTTCTTT.